The next 12 T cell receptor beta chains were all read from a single sample in a study of control samples from healthy donors and cancer patients. The table came from immunoSEQ multiplex PCR; TCRdb's copy has only in-frame clones and leaves some out. The repertoire holds approximately 150,000 clones, with 75% to 95% as singletons. Specimen: blood. The receptors were gathered from a young man in good health.

The V and J genes are TRBV19 and TRBJ1-1; D gene unclear. The CDR3 extends over 12 amino acids. V was pared by 5 bases and J by 4 bases, with 8 bases between. CDR1 and CDR2 (germline): LNHDA, SQIVND (reference sequence). CDR3 nucleotides: TGTGCCAGTAGTGAGAGGAGCACTGAAGCTTTCTTT. Protein product: CASSERSTEAFF.

This chain uses TRBV27 with TRBJ2-2; 10 nucleotides agree with TRBD2. Germline V CDR1 and CDR2: MNHEY, SMNVEV (reference sequence). The ends lost 5 bases at V and 7 bases at J; junction bases unmatched: 10. The CDR3 is 16 amino acids. In DNA, the CDR3 is TGTGCCAGCAGTCCTGGGACTAGCGATTTCGGCGGGGAGCTGTTTTTT. Translating it yields CASSPGTSDFGGELFF.

The V gene is TRBV19, the J gene TRBJ1-5; 9 bases agree with TRBD1. The CDR3 runs 14 residues. Germline V CDR1 and CDR2: LNHDA, SQIVND (reference sequence). Losses at the gene ends were 6 bases for V and 4 bases for J; bases not matched to a gene: 4. CDR3 nucleotide sequence: TGTGCCAGTAGCCCCGGGACAGGGAATCAGCCCCAGCATTTT. Translated: CASSPGTGNQPQHF.

The genes are TRBV6-1 and TRBJ2-7; no clear D. Trimming took off 2 bases at V and 5 bases at J, with 7 bases between the two ends. This CDR3 has 12 amino acids. In germline, CDR1 is MNHNS, CDR2 SASEGT. CDR3 in DNA: TGTGCCAGCAGTGAAATGTACGACGAGCAGTACTTC. Translation gives CASSEMYDEQYF.

The chain is built from TRBV5-6 and TRBJ2-5, with D tentatively TRBD1 or TRBD2 (5 bases each). Trimming took 0 bases from V and 4 from J, leaving 13 bases between them. CDR1 and CDR2 (germline): SGHDT, YYEEEE. The CDR3 consists of 15 residues. CDR3 nucleotide sequence: TGTGCCAGCAGCTTGGTTCCGGGAAGGGGAGAGACCCAGTACTTC. Translated: CASSLVPGRGETQYF. Full variable domain (remainder filled in from reference TRBV5-6 and TRBJ2-5): DAGVTQSPTHLIKTRGQQVTLRCSPKSGHDTVSWYQQALGQGPQFIFQYYEEEERQRGNFPDRFSGHQFPNYSSELNVNALLLGDSALYLCASSLVPGRGETQYFGPGTRLLVL.

The rearrangement uses TRBV10-3 and TRBJ1-3; D is ambiguous. Germline loops: CDR1 ENHRY, CDR2 SYGVKD. The CDR3 consists of 13 residues. V dropped 4 bases and J dropped 7 bases, with 11 bases sitting between them. CDR3 region: CAISVGVSNTIYF. As DNA, the CDR3 is TGTGCCATCAGTGTAGGAGTTTCGAACACCATATATTTT.

CDR3 sequence (DNA): TGTGCCAGCAGCTTGGAGGGGACACAACGGAATGGCTACACCTTC. It yields the protein CASSLEGTQRNGYTF. The chain joins TRBV5-6 to TRBJ1-2; D is perhaps TRBD1 (6 bases). CDR3 length: 15 amino acids. Trimming removed 0 bases at V and 6 bases at J, with 15 bases between. Germline CDR1 SGHDT, CDR2 YYEEEE.

The gene calls are TRBV6-5 and TRBJ1-1, with TRBD1 identical over 7 bases. Germline CDR1 MNHEY, CDR2 SVGAGI. The CDR3 spans 13 residues. Trimming at V came to 5 bases and at J to 5 bases, leaving 5 bases not matched to a gene. The CDR3 nucleotides are TGTGCCAGCAGTAAGGACAGGCTTACTGAAGCTTTCTTT. As protein: CASSKDRLTEAFF.

The chain combines TRBV7-9 with TRBJ1-6; 9 bases are a match to TRBD1. J was trimmed by 10 bases and V by 5 bases; bases with no gene match: 12. The germline gives CDR1 SEHNR, CDR2 FQNEAQ (reference sequence). The CDR3 sequence is 16 residues long. The CDR3 coding sequence is TGTGCCAGCAGCCTCCAAGGACAGGGGAAAGGGTCACCCCTCCACTTT. The encoded protein is CASSLQGQGKGSPLHF.

This clone has just a few counts. The chain employs TRBV9 and TRBJ2-3, with D perhaps TRBD1 (6 bases). Looked up from germline, CDR1 is SGDLS and CDR2 is YYNGEE. The germline V and J ends were trimmed by 3 bases and 5 bases, with 13 bases remaining between them. CDR3 length equals 14 residues. The DNA for the CDR3 is TGTGCCAGCAGCGCGGGTTCCAGGGGAGATACGCAGTATTTT. Translated, it gives CASSAGSRGDTQYF.

The chain is built from TRBV13 and TRBJ1-2; 7 bases line up with TRBD1. Germline V lookup: CDR1 PRHDT, CDR2 FYEKMQ (reference sequence). The CDR3 runs 13 residues. J gave up 5 bases and V 1 base, and 1 base lay outside the gene matches. Written as DNA, the CDR3 is TGTGCCAGCAGCTTAGCGACAGGGTATGGCTACACCTTC. Its protein product is CASSLATGYGYTF.

This clone was observed once. The J gene is TRBJ2-1, the V gene TRBV10-2; TRBD2 aligns across 11 bases. V was clipped by 4 bases and J by 2 bases; unmatched bases: 1. CDR3 length: 15 amino acids. Germline V gene sequence: CDR1 WSHSY, CDR2 SAAADI. CDR3 sequence: CASSVLAGAYNEQFF. The CDR3 DNA follows: TGCGCCAGCAGTGTACTAGCGGGGGCCTACAATGAGCAGTTCTTC.